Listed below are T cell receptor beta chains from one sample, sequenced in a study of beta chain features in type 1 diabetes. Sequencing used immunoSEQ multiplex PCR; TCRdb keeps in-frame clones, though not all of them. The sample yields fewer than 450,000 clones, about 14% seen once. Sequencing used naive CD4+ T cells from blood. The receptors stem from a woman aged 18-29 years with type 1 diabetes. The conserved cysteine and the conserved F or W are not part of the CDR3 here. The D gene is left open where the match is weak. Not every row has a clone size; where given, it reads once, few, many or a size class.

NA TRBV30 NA AWSALGQSYGYT
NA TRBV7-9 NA ASSPRFRGAVEAF
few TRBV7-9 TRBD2 ASSSPGLAVNEQF
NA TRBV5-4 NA ASTPSGGANVLT
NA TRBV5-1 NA ASSSDIYEQY
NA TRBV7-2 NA ASSSLRGDYGYT
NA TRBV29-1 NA SVELRGSGANVLT
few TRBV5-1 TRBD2 ASSLALAGKYNEQF
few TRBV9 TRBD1 ASSVGPGGSNTGELF
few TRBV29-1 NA SVTQTTGNTEAF
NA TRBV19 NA ASSIGHVGGYT
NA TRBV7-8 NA ASSLEREASYGYT
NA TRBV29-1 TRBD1 SARRGQGTDTQY
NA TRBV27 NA ASSFKRSTDTQY
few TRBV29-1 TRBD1 SARQGANTGELF
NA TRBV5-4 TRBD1 ASSKTGGNEKLF
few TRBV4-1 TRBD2 ASSFRTSGRAHEQF
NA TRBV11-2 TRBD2 ASSRLAGGRVSNEQF
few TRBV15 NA ATGGGNYGYT
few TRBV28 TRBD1 ASSPRTGRNGFREQF
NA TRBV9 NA ASSVGGRGANVLT
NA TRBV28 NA ASRTGGLRELF
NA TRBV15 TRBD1 ATSSYRGLNTEAF